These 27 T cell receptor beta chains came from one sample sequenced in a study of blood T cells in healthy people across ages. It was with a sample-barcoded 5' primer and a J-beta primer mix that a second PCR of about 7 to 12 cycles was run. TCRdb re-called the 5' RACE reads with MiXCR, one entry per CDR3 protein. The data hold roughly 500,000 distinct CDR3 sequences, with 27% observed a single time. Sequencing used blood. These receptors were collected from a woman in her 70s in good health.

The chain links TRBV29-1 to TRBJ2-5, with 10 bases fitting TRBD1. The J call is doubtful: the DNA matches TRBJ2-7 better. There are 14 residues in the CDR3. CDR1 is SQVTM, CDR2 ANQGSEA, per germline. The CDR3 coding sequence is TGCAGCGTTGTTTGGGACAGGGGTTCCTACGAGCAGTACTTC. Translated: CSVVWDRGSYEQYF.

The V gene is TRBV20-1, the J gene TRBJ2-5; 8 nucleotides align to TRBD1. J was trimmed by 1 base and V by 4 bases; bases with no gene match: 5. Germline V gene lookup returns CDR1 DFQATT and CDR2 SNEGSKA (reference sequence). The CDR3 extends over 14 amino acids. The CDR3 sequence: CSAMYRGSQETQYF. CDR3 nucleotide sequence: TGCAGTGCTATGTACAGGGGGTCCCAAGAGACCCAGTACTTC.

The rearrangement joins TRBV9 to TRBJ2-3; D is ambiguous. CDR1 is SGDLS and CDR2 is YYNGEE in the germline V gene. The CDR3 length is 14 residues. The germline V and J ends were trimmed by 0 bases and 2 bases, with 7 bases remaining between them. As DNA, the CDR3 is TGTGCCAGCAGCGTAGTTGGTTTCACAGATACGCAGTATTTT. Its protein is CASSVVGFTDTQYF.

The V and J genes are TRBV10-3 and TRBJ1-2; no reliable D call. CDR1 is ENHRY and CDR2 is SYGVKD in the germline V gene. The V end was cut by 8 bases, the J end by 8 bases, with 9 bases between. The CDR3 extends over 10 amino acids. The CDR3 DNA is TGTGCCATCGGTATGAGGGGCTACACCTTC. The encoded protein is CAIGMRGYTF.

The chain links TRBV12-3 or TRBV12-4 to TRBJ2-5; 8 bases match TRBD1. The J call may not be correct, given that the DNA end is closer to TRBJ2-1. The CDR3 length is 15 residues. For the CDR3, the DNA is TGTGCCAGCAGTTTAGGGGCAGGGGGCCTCAATGAGCAGTTCTTC. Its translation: CASSLGAGGLNEQFF.

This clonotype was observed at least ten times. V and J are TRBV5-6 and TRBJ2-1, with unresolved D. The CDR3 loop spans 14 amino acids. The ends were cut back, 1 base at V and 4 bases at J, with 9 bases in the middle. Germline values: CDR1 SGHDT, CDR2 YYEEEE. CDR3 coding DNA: TGTGCCAGCAGCTTGAAGTCGCCTTACAATGAGCAGTTCTTC. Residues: CASSLKSPYNEQFF. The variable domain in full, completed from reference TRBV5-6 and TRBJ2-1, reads DAGVTQSPTHLIKTRGQQVTLRCSPKSGHDTVSWYQQALGQGPQFIFQYYEEEERQRGNFPDRFSGHQFPNYSSELNVNALLLGDSALYLCASSLKSPYNEQFFGPGTRLTVL.

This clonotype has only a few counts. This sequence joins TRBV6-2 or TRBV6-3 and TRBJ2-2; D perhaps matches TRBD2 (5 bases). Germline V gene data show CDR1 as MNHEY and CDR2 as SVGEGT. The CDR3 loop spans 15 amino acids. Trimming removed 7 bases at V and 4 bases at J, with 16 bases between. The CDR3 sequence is CASMRAQSFTGELFF. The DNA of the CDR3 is TGTGCCAGCATGAGGGCCCAGAGCTTCACCGGGGAGCTGTTTTTT.

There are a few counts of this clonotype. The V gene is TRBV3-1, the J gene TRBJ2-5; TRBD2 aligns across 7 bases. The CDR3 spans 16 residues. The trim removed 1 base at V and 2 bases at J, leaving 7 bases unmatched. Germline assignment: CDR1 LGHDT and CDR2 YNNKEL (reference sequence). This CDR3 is CASSQGPSGLQETQYF. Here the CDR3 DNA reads TGTGCCAGCAGCCAAGGGCCTAGCGGACTTCAAGAGACCCAGTACTTC.

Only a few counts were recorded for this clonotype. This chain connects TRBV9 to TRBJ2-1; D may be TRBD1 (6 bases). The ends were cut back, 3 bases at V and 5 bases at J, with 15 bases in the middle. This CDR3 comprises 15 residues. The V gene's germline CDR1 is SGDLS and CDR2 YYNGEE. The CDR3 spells CASSEGRGKNNEQFF. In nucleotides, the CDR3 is TGTGCCAGCAGCGAAGGCAGGGGCAAAAACAATGAGCAGTTCTTC.

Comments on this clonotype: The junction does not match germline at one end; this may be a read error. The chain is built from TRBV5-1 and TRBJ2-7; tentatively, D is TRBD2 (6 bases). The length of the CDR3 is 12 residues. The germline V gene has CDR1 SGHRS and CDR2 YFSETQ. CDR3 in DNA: TGCGCCAGCAGCTCCCAAGGGGACCAGCGGGACTTC. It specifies CASSSQGDQRDF.

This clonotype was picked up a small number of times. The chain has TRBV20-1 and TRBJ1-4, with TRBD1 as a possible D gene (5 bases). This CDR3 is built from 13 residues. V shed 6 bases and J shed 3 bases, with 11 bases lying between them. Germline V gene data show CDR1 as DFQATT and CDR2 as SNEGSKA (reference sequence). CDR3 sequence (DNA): TGCAGTGCAAAGGACATAGCTAATGAAAAACTGTTTTTT. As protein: CSAKDIANEKLFF.

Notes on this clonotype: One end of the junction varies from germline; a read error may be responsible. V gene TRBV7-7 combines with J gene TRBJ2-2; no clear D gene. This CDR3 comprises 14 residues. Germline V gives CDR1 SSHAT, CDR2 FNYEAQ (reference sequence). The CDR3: CASIPGRNTGELFF. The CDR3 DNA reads TGTGCTAGTATCCCGGGCCGGAACACTGGGGAGCTGTTTTTT.

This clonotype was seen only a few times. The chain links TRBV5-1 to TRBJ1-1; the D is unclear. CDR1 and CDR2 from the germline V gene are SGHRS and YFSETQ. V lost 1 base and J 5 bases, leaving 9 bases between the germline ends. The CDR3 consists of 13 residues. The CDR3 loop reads CASSLFEGTEAFF. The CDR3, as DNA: TGCGCCAGCAGCTTGTTTGAAGGGACTGAAGCTTTCTTT.

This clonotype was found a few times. The CDR3 spells CAARTAHGDYGYTF. The CDR3 nucleotides are TGTGCCGCCCGGACAGCGCACGGCGACTATGGCTACACCTTC. This chain connects TRBV6-2 or TRBV6-3 to TRBJ1-2; perhaps TRBD1 as D (6 bases). CDR1 is MNHEY and CDR2 is SVGEGT in the germline V gene. The CDR3 contains 14 residues. V gave up 11 bases and J gave up 3 bases, with 19 bases separating them.

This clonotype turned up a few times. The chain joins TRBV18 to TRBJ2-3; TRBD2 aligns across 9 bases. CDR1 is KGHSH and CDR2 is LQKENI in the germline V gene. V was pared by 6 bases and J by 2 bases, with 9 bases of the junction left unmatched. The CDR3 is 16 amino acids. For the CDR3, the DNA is TGTGCCAGCTCCCCCCGGCGGGGGGGAAACACAGATACGCAGTATTTT. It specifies CASSPRRGGNTDTQYF.

The DNA for the CDR3 is TGTGCCAGCAGCCAAGAGTGGACTACTGGAAACACCATATATTTT. Translating gives CASSQEWTTGNTIYF. This chain links TRBV4-2 with TRBJ1-3; D is unclear. CDR3 length: 15 amino acids. The V and J ends lost 0 bases and 2 bases respectively, with 8 bases between them. Germline V gene sequence: CDR1 LGHNA, CDR2 YNFKEQ.

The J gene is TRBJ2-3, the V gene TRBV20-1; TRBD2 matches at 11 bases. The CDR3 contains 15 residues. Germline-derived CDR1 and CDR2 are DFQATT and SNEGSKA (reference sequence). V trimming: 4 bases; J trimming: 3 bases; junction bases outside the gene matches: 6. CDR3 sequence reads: CSATETSGRTDTQYF. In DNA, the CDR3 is TGCAGTGCTACCGAAACTAGCGGGAGAACAGATACGCAGTATTTT.

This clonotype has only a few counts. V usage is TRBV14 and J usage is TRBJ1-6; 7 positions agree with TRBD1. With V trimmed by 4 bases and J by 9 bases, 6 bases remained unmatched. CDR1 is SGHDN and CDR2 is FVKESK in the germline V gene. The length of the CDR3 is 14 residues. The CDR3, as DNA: TGTGCCAGCAGCCTGAACAGGGGAGGTTCACCCCTCCACTTT. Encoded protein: CASSLNRGGSPLHF.

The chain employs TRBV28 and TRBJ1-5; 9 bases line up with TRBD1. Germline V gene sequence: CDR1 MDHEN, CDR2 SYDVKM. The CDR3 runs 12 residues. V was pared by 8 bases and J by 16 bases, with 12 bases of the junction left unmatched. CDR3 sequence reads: CASVTLDRGKHF. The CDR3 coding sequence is TGTGCCAGCGTTACCTTGGACAGGGGAAAACATTTT.

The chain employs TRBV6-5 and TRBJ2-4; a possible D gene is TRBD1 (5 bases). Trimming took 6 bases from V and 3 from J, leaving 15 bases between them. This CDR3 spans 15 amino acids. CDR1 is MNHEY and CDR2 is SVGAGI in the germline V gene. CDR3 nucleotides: TGTGCCAGCAGAATCAGGGAAGATAGCAAAAACATTCAGTACTTC. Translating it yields CASRIREDSKNIQYF.

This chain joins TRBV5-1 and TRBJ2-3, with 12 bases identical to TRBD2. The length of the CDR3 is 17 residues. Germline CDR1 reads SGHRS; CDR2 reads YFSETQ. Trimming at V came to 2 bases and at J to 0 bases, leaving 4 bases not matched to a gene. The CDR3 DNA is TGCGCCAGCAGCTTCCTAGCGGGGGGGCCTAGCACAGATACGCAGTATTTT. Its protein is CASSFLAGGPSTDTQYF.

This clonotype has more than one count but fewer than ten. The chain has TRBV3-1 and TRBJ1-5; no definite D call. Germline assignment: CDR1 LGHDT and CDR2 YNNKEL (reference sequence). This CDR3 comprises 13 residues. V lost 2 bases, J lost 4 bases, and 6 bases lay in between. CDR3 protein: CASSQMGNQPQHF. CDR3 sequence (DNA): TGTGCCAGCAGCCAAATGGGGAATCAGCCCCAGCATTTT.

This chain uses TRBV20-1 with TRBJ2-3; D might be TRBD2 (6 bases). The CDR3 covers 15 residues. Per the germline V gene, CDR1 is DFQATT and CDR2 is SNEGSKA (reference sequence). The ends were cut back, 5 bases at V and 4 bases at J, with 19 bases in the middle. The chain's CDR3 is CSAPHLGRDSDTQYF. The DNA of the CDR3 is TGCAGTGCTCCCCACTTGGGCAGGGACTCAGATACGCAGTATTTT.

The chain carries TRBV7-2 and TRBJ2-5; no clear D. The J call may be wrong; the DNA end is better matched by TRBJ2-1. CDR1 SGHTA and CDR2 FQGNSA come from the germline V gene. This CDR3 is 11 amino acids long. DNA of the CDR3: TGTGCCAGCAGCTCCCAACAAGAGCAGTTCTTC. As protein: CASSSQQEQFF.

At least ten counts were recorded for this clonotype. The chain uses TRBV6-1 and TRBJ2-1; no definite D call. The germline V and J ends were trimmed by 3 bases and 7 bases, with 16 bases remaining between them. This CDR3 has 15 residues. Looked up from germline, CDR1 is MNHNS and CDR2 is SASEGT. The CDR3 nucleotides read TGTGCCAGCAGTGACGGACGGTGGTTGAGGAATGAGCAGTTCTTC. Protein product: CASSDGRWLRNEQFF.

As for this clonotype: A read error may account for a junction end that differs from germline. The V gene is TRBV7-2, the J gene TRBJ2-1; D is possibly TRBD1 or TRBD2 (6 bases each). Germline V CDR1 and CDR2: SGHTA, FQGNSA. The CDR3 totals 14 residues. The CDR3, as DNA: TGTGACAGCAGCCCAAGGAGGGGGGCAGATGAGCAGTTCTTC. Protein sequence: CDSSPRRGADEQFF.

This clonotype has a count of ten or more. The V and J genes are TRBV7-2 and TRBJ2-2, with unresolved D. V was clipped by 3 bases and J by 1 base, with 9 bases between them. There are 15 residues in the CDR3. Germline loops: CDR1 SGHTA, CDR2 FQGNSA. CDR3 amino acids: CASSLSPWNTGELFF. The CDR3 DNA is TGTGCCAGCAGCTTGAGTCCGTGGAACACCGGGGAGCTGTTTTTT.